Sequencing of this T cell receptor beta chain was carried out in a study of T cell responses to AZD1222 COVID-19 vaccine. Trimming took 8 bases from V and 5 from J, leaving 6 bases between them. The CDR3 has 10 residues. CDR1 is SGHTA and CDR2 is FQGTGA in the germline V gene. TCRdb keeps only in-frame clones here, not all; method: immunoSEQ multiplex PCR. The table includes roughly 120,000 clones, around 85% detected once. The input for sequencing was peripheral blood, taken on day 0 of AZD1222 vaccination. This clonotype was sampled from an adult in good health. V usage is TRBV7-3 and J usage is TRBJ1-2; no clear D gene. The CDR3 nucleotides are TGTGCCAGCCGCCAATATGGCTACACCTTC. This encodes CASRQYGYTF. The full variable domain, with the rest looked up from reference TRBV7-3 and TRBJ1-2, is GAGVSQTPSNKVTEKGKYVELRCDPISGHTALYWYRQSLGQGPEFLIYFQGTGAADDSGLPNDRFFAVRPEGSVSTLKIQRTERGDSAVYLCASRQYGYTFGSGTRLTVV.